This T cell receptor beta chain was documented in a study of cytomegalovirus exposure and HLA in healthy donors. Notes on the study in general: TCR beta chains numbering some 160 were designated cytomegalovirus-associated.

Use of 60 Vbeta and 13 Jbeta primers characterized the PCR. Libraries were prepared by immunoSEQ multiplex PCR; TCRdb keeps only in-frame clonotypes and omits some of them. The sample lists about 55,000 clones; about 82% were seen once. As concerns this clone: Its antigen is unidentified.

Looked up from germline, CDR1 is SGHTA and CDR2 is FQGNSA. The CDR3 length is 16 residues. The V gene end was trimmed by 7 bases and the J gene end by 3 bases; junction bases not matched to a gene: 12. The sequence was collected from a man in his thirties or forties in good health and CMV-seronegative. The specimen was PBMCs. The chain carries TRBV7-2 and TRBJ2-3; 8 positions agree with TRBD1. CDR3 sequence reads: CASNPRGPEITDTQYF. CDR3 DNA sequence: TGTGCCAGCAACCCCAGGGGGCCGGAGATAACAGATACGCAGTATTTT. The whole variable domain, remainder taken from reference TRBV7-2 and TRBJ2-3, is GAGVSQSPSNKVTEKGKDVELRCDPISGHTALYWYRQSLGQGLEFLIYFQGNSAPDKSGLPSDRFSAERTGGSVSTLTIQRTQQEDSAVYLCASNPRGPEITDTQYFGPGTRLTVL.